Each of the 19 T cell receptor beta chains below was sequenced from the same sample in a study of cytomegalovirus exposure and HLA in healthy donors. Profiling relied on immunoSEQ multiplex PCR, and the TCRdb table lists in-frame clones only, not all of them. The sample yields some 150,000 clones, about 89% seen once. The sample comprised PBMCs. These receptors were obtained from a woman aged 18-30 years in good health and CMV-seropositive.

This sequence joins TRBV15 and TRBJ1-2; D is undetermined. The germline gives CDR1 LNHNV, CDR2 YYDKDF (reference sequence). V lost 0 bases to trimming and J lost 2 bases, with 10 bases between them. The CDR3 totals 15 residues. The CDR3: CATSRDYAGNYGYTF. The CDR3 DNA reads as TGTGCCACCAGCAGAGATTACGCGGGGAACTATGGCTACACCTTC.

The chain is built from TRBV5-1 and TRBJ1-1, with D maybe TRBD1 (6 bases). CDR3 length equals 16 residues. CDR1 is SGHRS and CDR2 is YFSETQ in the germline V gene. V lost 4 bases to trimming and J lost 0 bases, with 16 bases between them. In nucleotides, the CDR3 is TGCGCCAGCAGCACCGGAACAGGGTATATGAACACTGAAGCTTTCTTT. This sequence encodes CASSTGTGYMNTEAFF.

The rearrangement links TRBV28 to TRBJ2-1; 11 nucleotides match TRBD1. The CDR3 sequence is 15 residues long. J gave up 6 bases and V 7 bases, and 8 bases lay outside the gene matches. The germline gives CDR1 MDHEN, CDR2 SYDVKM. CDR3 nucleotides: TGTGCCAGCATTCCATTGGGACAGGGGGGCAATGAGCAGTTCTTC. This gives the protein CASIPLGQGGNEQFF.

The chain links TRBV7-9 to TRBJ1-2; D remains ambiguous. The CDR3 contains 11 residues. V was cut by 7 bases and J by 3 bases, with 6 bases left in between. In germline, CDR1 is SEHNR, CDR2 FQNEAQ (reference sequence). The chain's CDR3 is CASTSDYGYTF. CDR3 in DNA: TGTGCCAGCACTTCGGACTATGGCTACACCTTC.

The rearrangement links TRBV11-2 to TRBJ2-4; D is uncertain. Germline lookup yields CDR1 SGHAT and CDR2 FQNNGV. The CDR3 runs to 13 residues. Deletions cut 3 bases from V and 3 bases from J, with 6 bases between. The CDR3 here is CASSFEDKNIQYF. DNA for the CDR3: TGTGCCAGCAGCTTTGAGGACAAAAACATTCAGTACTTC.

V usage is TRBV7-2 and J usage is TRBJ2-7, with D perhaps matching TRBD2 (5 bases). V was trimmed by 6 bases and J by 3 bases, leaving 18 bases between them. Germline V gene sequence: CDR1 SGHTA, CDR2 FQGNSA. CDR3 length: 15 residues. The CDR3 region has the DNA TGTGCCAGCAGTCTTAGGAGAGGGCCACACTACGAGCAGTACTTC. Its protein is CASSLRRGPHYEQYF.

V usage is TRBV5-4 and J usage is TRBJ1-1, with D tentatively TRBD1 (5 bases). Between the trimmed V and J ends, which lost 2 bases and 4 bases, there was a span of 12 bases. CDR1 and CDR2 (germline): SGHNT, YYREEE (reference sequence). The CDR3 runs to 14 residues. The CDR3 DNA reads as TGTGCCAGCAGCTTCCGGGGGGGTGGCACTGAAGCTTTCTTT. Its translation is CASSFRGGGTEAFF.

The CDR3 sequence: CASSPGQKGRQPQHF. CDR3 sequence (DNA): TGTGCCAGCAGCCCCGGACAGAAGGGTAGACAGCCCCAGCATTTT. This sequence joins TRBV6-6 and TRBJ1-5; a weak D match, TRBD1 (6 bases). Looked up from germline, CDR1 is MNHNY and CDR2 is SVGAGI (reference sequence). V was pared by 6 bases and J by 7 bases, with 19 bases between. CDR3 size: 15 residues.

This clone was picked up one time. Here the CDR3 reads CASTSSGTEKGKLFF. The CDR3 DNA reads as TGTGCCAGCACTTCCTCCGGGACAGAAAAAGGAAAACTGTTTTTT. The chain carries TRBV28 and TRBJ1-4; 7 nucleotides agree with TRBD1. The CDR3 sequence is 15 residues long. Germline values: CDR1 MDHEN, CDR2 SYDVKM. V trimming: 7 bases; J trimming: 10 bases; junction bases outside the gene matches: 15.

The CDR3 spells CASSLTGDGGYTF. The CDR3 DNA reads TGTGCCAGCAGCTTAACAGGGGACGGAGGCTACACCTTC. The chain joins TRBV7-6 to TRBJ1-2; 7 bases line up with TRBD1. The CDR3 extends over 13 amino acids. J gave up 8 bases and V 2 bases, and 5 bases lay outside the gene matches. Germline V gene data show CDR1 as SGHVS and CDR2 as FNYEAQ.

The gene calls are TRBV5-4 and TRBJ1-1; no firm D call. Germline CDR1 is SGHNT and CDR2 is YYREEE (reference sequence). The CDR3 contains 14 residues. The ends were cut back, 3 bases at V and 4 bases at J, with 13 bases in the middle. The CDR3 DNA reads as TGTGCCAGCAGCTCTAGAAAGGCCCCCACTGAAGCTTTCTTT. Translating it yields CASSSRKAPTEAFF.

The genes are TRBV4-1 and TRBJ1-2, with D possibly being TRBD1 (6 bases). The germline CDR1 and CDR2 sequences are MGHRA and YSYEKL. V was trimmed by 1 base and J by 4 bases, leaving 7 bases between them. The CDR3 is made up of 13 amino acids. The CDR3 loop is CASSQGGPYGYTF. The CDR3 DNA reads TGCGCCAGCAGCCAAGGGGGGCCCTATGGCTACACCTTC.

This rearrangement joins TRBV14 to TRBJ2-1; 14 nucleotides line up with TRBD2. J lost 0 bases, V lost 1 base, and 5 bases had no gene match. Germline V gives CDR1 SGHDN, CDR2 FVKESK. The CDR3 consists of 19 residues. CDR3 protein: CASSQGGLAGASSYNEQFF. The CDR3 DNA is TGTGCCAGCAGCCAAGGGGGACTAGCGGGGGCTAGCTCCTACAATGAGCAGTTCTTC.

The chain recombines TRBV29-1 with TRBJ2-1; 9 positions agree with TRBD2. The V and J ends lost 4 bases and 9 bases, in that order; junction bases with no gene match: 10. There are 14 residues in the CDR3. The V gene's germline CDR1 is SQVTM and CDR2 ANQGSEA. This chain's CDR3 is CSVGRVAGAGEQFF. The DNA for the CDR3 is TGCAGCGTTGGGAGGGTAGCGGGAGCGGGTGAGCAGTTCTTC.

The V gene is TRBV5-1, the J gene TRBJ2-2; 8 nucleotides align to TRBD1. The CDR3 is 14 amino acids. Trimming took 5 bases from V and 4 from J; bases not matched to a gene: 4. The germline V gene encodes CDR1 SGHRS and CDR2 YFSETQ. CDR3 nucleotide sequence: TGCGCCAGCAGAAACACAGGGGGCACCGGGGAGCTGTTTTTT. Its translation is CASRNTGGTGELFF.

The rearrangement joins TRBV6-5 to TRBJ2-3, with D possibly TRBD2 on 5 matching bases. The germline V and J ends were trimmed by 6 bases and 1 base, with 8 bases remaining between them. CDR1 is MNHEY, CDR2 SVGAGI, per germline. This CDR3 comprises 13 residues. CDR3 DNA sequence: TGTGCCAGCAGGACCGGGGGCACAGATACGCAGTATTTT. Its translation is CASRTGGTDTQYF.

This sequence joins TRBV5-4 and TRBJ2-7; 13 nucleotides agree with TRBD2. V trimming: 5 bases; J trimming: 5 bases; junction bases outside the gene matches: 10. Germline loops: CDR1 SGHNT, CDR2 YYREEE (reference sequence). CDR3 size: 16 residues. CDR3: CASSYGLAGEFDEQYF. CDR3 sequence (DNA): TGTGCCAGCAGTTATGGACTAGCGGGAGAGTTTGACGAGCAGTACTTC.

The gene calls are TRBV9 and TRBJ1-2; perhaps TRBD1 as D (5 bases). This CDR3 has 11 residues. Germline lookup yields CDR1 SGDLS and CDR2 YYNGEE. Trimming took off 3 bases at V and 13 bases at J, with 13 bases between the two ends. The CDR3 here is CASSGDRPLTF. Written as DNA, the CDR3 is TGTGCCAGCAGCGGAGACAGACCTCTCACCTTC.

This chain connects TRBV6-6 to TRBJ1-5, with D uncertain. Trimming removed 5 bases at V and 0 bases at J, with 14 bases between. The germline V gene has CDR1 MNHNY and CDR2 SVGAGI (reference sequence). The CDR3 is 16 amino acids. CDR3 sequence (DNA): TGTGCCAGCAGTAGAACCGGGATCTCTAGCAATCAGCCCCAGCATTTT. Translated: CASSRTGISSNQPQHF.